Below, 21 T cell receptor beta chains from the same sample are listed, as sequenced in a study of blood T cell repertoires in COVID-19. This table comes from immunoSEQ multiplex PCR, and its TCRdb copy is limited to in-frame clones, with some not included. The sample lists 450,000 to 500,000 clones, 87% occurring once. Sequenced sample: PBMCs or T cells enriched from blood (not recorded which). The receptors were sampled from a woman younger than 35 who had recovered from COVID-19.

V is TRBV15 and J is TRBJ2-4; D possibly corresponds to TRBD2 (6 bases). This CDR3 has 15 amino acids. With 0 bases removed from V and 6 bases from J, the gap between germline ends came to 12 bases. Germline CDR1 is LNHNV and CDR2 is YYDKDF (reference sequence). CDR3 sequence (DNA): TGTGCCACCAGCAGAGATGTCGGGGGTTCAAACATTCAGTACTTC. Protein product: CATSRDVGGSNIQYF.

This sequence joins TRBV5-1 and TRBJ1-6; possible D gene TRBD1, 6 bases. Germline V gene data show CDR1 as SGHRS and CDR2 as YFSETQ. V was cut by 4 bases and J by 10 bases, with 12 bases left in between. The length of the CDR3 is 13 residues. The CDR3 sequence: CASSPGVSSPLHF. As DNA, the CDR3 is TGCGCCAGCAGCCCAGGGGTTAGCTCACCCCTCCACTTT.

This chain connects TRBV19 to TRBJ1-2; D unclear. With 4 bases removed from V and 6 bases from J, the gap between germline ends came to 21 bases. The germline gives CDR1 LNHDA, CDR2 SQIVND (reference sequence). The CDR3 length is 16 residues. The CDR3 nucleotides read TGTGCCAGTAGTACTAGGGAGGGTTACTCTCTACATGGCTACACCTTC. Its translation is CASSTREGYSLHGYTF.

The chain recombines TRBV3-1 (or the pseudogene TRBV3-2) with TRBJ2-1, with 10 positions matching TRBD2. The CDR3 spans 17 residues. Germline V gene sequence: CDR1 LGHDT, CDR2 YNNKEL (reference sequence). V was pared by 0 bases and J by 7 bases, with 9 bases of the junction left unmatched. CDR3 loop: CASSQDLGTSAGNEQFF. The CDR3 nucleotides read TGTGCCAGCAGCCAAGATCTAGGGACTAGCGCGGGAAATGAGCAGTTCTTC.

The chain is built from TRBV6-6 and TRBJ1-2; possibly TRBD1 for D (5 bases). The CDR3 runs to 17 residues. Trimming left V 6 bases short and J 6 bases short, with 26 bases between. CDR1 MNHNY and CDR2 SVGAGI come from the germline V gene (reference sequence). This CDR3 reads CASSRTSAGGGVDGYTF. The DNA for the CDR3 is TGTGCCAGCAGCCGAACTTCGGCGGGGGGTGGGGTAGATGGCTACACCTTC.

The chain combines TRBV3-1 (or the pseudogene TRBV3-2) with TRBJ2-6; weak D call: TRBD2 (6 bases). The CDR3 extends over 15 amino acids. Trimming took off 4 bases at V and 6 bases at J, with 13 bases between the two ends. Germline CDR1 reads LGHDT; CDR2 reads YNNKEL (reference sequence). CDR3 residues: CASSLGGRSANVLTF. CDR3 nucleotide sequence: TGTGCCAGCAGCCTTGGAGGGCGGTCGGCCAACGTCCTGACTTTC.

This clone has only a few counts. This chain uses TRBV27 with TRBJ1-2; 8 bases match TRBD1. V was clipped by 4 bases and J by 3 bases; unmatched bases: 4. Germline V CDR1 and CDR2: MNHEY, SMNVEV (reference sequence). This CDR3 is 14 amino acids long. CDR3 in amino acids: CASSSQGADYGYTF. CDR3 coding DNA: TGTGCCAGCAGTTCCCAGGGGGCCGACTATGGCTACACCTTC.

This rearrangement joins TRBV5-5 to TRBJ2-3; 11 bases map to TRBD2. The CDR3 sequence is 17 residues long. Looked up from germline, CDR1 is SGHKS and CDR2 is YYEKEE (reference sequence). With V trimmed by 0 bases and J by 0 bases, 3 bases remained unmatched. CDR3 in DNA: TGTGCCAGCAGCTTGGGAGGGACTAGCGGTAGCACAGATACGCAGTATTTT. Protein product: CASSLGGTSGSTDTQYF. Complete variable domain (other parts from reference TRBV5-5 and TRBJ2-3): DAGVTQSPTHLIKTRGQQVTLRCSPISGHKSVSWYQQVLGQGPQFIFQYYEKEERGRGNFPDRFSARQFPNYSSELNVNALLLGDSALYLCASSLGGTSGSTDTQYFGPGTRLTVL.

The V gene is TRBV4-1, the J gene TRBJ1-6; TRBD1 matches at 7 bases. V gave up 0 bases and J gave up 14 bases; unmatched junction bases: 10. Germline assignment: CDR1 MGHRA and CDR2 YSYEKL. This CDR3 comprises 15 residues. In nucleotides, the CDR3 is TGCGCCAGCAGCCAAGATGAGGGGGCTCCAGAGGCCCTCCACTTT. Encoded protein: CASSQDEGAPEALHF.

V and J are TRBV30 and TRBJ1-2; 9 nucleotides agree with TRBD1. Germline assignment: CDR1 GTSNPN and CDR2 SVGIG (reference sequence). This CDR3 contains 14 residues. V shed 5 bases, J shed 5 bases, and the junction held 9 bases outside the gene matches. In DNA, the CDR3 is TGTGCCTGGGGTCAACAGGGGGCCAGGTATGGCTACACCTTC. Translation: CAWGQQGARYGYTF.

V usage is TRBV10-3 and J usage is TRBJ2-1; TRBD2 matches at 12 bases. CDR3 length: 14 residues. Germline CDR1 ENHRY, CDR2 SYGVKD. The J segment lost 9 bases and the V segment lost 4 bases, leaving 4 bases of the junction unmatched. The CDR3 sequence is CAISASGGAGEQFF. CDR3 DNA: TGTGCCATCAGTGCTAGCGGGGGGGCAGGTGAGCAGTTCTTC.

V is TRBV5-1 and J is TRBJ2-7; 8 bases align to TRBD1. V shed 0 bases and J 4 bases; nucleotides not matched to a gene: 6. The germline CDR1 and CDR2 sequences are SGHRS and YFSETQ. The CDR3 has 15 residues. CDR3 amino acids: CASSLDGTGDYEQYF. The CDR3 nucleotides read TGCGCCAGCAGCTTGGACGGGACAGGAGATTACGAGCAGTACTTC.

The chain is built from TRBV5-3 and TRBJ1-5, with D perhaps matching TRBD1 (5 bases). TRBV5-3 is an ORF, and what it does is uncertain. This CDR3 spans 19 amino acids. V lost 1 base to trimming and J lost 4 bases, with 24 bases between them. The CDR3 is CARSLSIAQGQLRNQPQHF. As DNA, the CDR3 is TGTGCCAGAAGCTTGTCGATTGCCCAGGGCCAACTTCGGAATCAGCCCCAGCATTTT.

The chain recombines TRBV27 with TRBJ2-7; 11 bases match TRBD1. The CDR3 extends over 14 amino acids. Unmatched junction bases numbered 3, after V lost 5 bases and J lost 3 bases. Germline CDR1 is MNHEY and CDR2 is SMNVEV (reference sequence). DNA for the CDR3: TGTGCCAGCAGTCCCGGGACAGGGGGCTACGAGCAGTACTTC. Its translation: CASSPGTGGYEQYF.

The table lists this clone with a count of one. V and J are TRBV19 and TRBJ2-7; TRBD1 agrees at 9 bases. The CDR3 has 15 amino acids. The trim removed 3 bases at V and 3 bases at J, leaving 6 bases unmatched. Germline lookup yields CDR1 LNHDA and CDR2 SQIVND (reference sequence). Written as DNA, the CDR3 is TGTGCCAGTAGTATGACCGGGACAGGGCGCTACGAGCAGTACTTC. Its protein product is CASSMTGTGRYEQYF.

The chain uses TRBV6-5 and TRBJ2-3, with D perhaps TRBD1 (6 bases). CDR1 is MNHEY, CDR2 SVGAGI, per germline. V lost 6 bases to trimming and J lost 9 bases, with 13 bases between them. This CDR3 region has 12 residues. CDR3 DNA: TGTGCCAGCAGCCCAATTAGGGGGACGCAGTATTTT. Its protein product is CASSPIRGTQYF.

The gene calls are TRBV25-1 and TRBJ1-6; 8 nucleotides match TRBD1. V lost 4 bases to trimming and J lost 6 bases; unmatched junction nucleotides: 11. Germline V CDR1 and CDR2: MGHDK, SYGVNS. The CDR3 loop spans 17 amino acids. CDR3 sequence: CASSGRTGSNPNSPLHF. As DNA, the CDR3 is TGTGCCAGCAGTGGGAGGACAGGGAGTAACCCTAATTCACCCCTCCACTTT.

The rearrangement uses TRBV10-3 and TRBJ1-1, with D unresolved. Trimming pared 6 bases from V and 3 bases from J, leaving 14 bases between. Per germline, CDR1 ENHRY and CDR2 SYGVKD. This CDR3 comprises 14 residues. CDR3 nucleotide sequence: TGTGCCATCAGATCGGCCCGGGAGGACACTGAAGCTTTCTTT. It yields the protein CAIRSAREDTEAFF.

Points on this clone: Other DNA sequences of this sample code for an identical CDR3. V and J are TRBV30 and TRBJ1-3, with no clear D. The CDR3 runs 11 residues. V lost 1 base, J lost 7 bases, and 5 bases lay in between. Per the germline V gene, CDR1 is GTSNPN and CDR2 is SVGIG (reference sequence). Written as DNA, the CDR3 is TGTGCCTGGAGTGCGGGGAACACCATATATTTT. It specifies CAWSAGNTIYF.

The chain joins TRBV10-3 to TRBJ1-1; D may be TRBD1 (5 bases). The CDR3 spans 14 residues. Trimming took off 6 bases at V and 8 bases at J, with 19 bases between the two ends. Germline CDR1 reads ENHRY; CDR2 reads SYGVKD. The CDR3 coding sequence is TGTGCCATCAGCCTAGGACACTCCAGCCCAGAAGCTTTCTTT. As protein: CAISLGHSSPEAFF.

J is TRBJ1-2 and V is TRBV27; D perhaps matches TRBD1 (5 bases). V lost 4 bases, J lost 1 base, and 13 bases lay in between. The CDR3 loop spans 15 amino acids. The germline V gene has CDR1 MNHEY and CDR2 SMNVEV (reference sequence). The CDR3 loop reads CASSSDRRYNYGYTF. The CDR3 bases are TGTGCCAGCAGTTCAGACAGACGATATAACTATGGCTACACCTTC.